Presented here are 19 T cell receptor beta chains from one specimen sequenced in a study of T-cell memory formation after mild COVID-19 (dated by TCRdb to about 2021). The method behind the library was 5' RACE. Sequenced on an Illumina NovaSeq 6000. The public reads were run again by TCRdb, first through fastp at Q25 and then through MiXCR, and only productive beta chains were kept. Entries are consolidated by CDR3 protein sequence, retaining the most common genes and DNA. This sample has 80,000 to 130,000 distinct CDR3 sequences in its table, and roughly 10% of those were observed once. The ten top clones hold more than 35% of the sample. Material for sequencing was PBMCs or a T cell subset sorted from them (not recorded which). These receptors all stem from a man aged 18 to 30 who had mild COVID-19 (a few samples of this study predate the infection). The sample titles of this study are shuffled in the database, so cell type and time point are left out; the donor was told from shared clones.

This clonotype was detected only a few times. The chain uses TRBV20-1 and TRBJ1-5, with D maybe TRBD1 (5 bases). V dropped 2 bases and J dropped 3 bases, with 11 bases sitting between them. The CDR3 sequence is 14 residues long. CDR1 and CDR2 (germline): DFQATT, SNEGSKA (reference sequence). The CDR3 DNA reads as TGCAGTGCTAGACTCAGGGAAATCAATCAGCCCCAGCATTTT. It translates to CSARLREINQPQHF.

The chain uses TRBV29-1 and TRBJ2-5, with 7 nucleotides matching TRBD2. The J segment lost 5 bases and the V segment lost 5 bases, leaving 11 bases of the junction unmatched. This CDR3 region has 14 residues. Per germline, CDR1 SQVTM and CDR2 ANQGSEA. CDR3 amino acids: CSVIGTGGRETQYF. The CDR3 coding sequence is TGCAGCGTTATAGGAACGGGGGGACGGGAGACCCAGTACTTC.

The V and J genes are TRBV12-3 or TRBV12-4 and TRBJ1-4; the D gene is possibly TRBD1 (6 bases). V lost 7 bases to trimming and J lost 6 bases, with 18 bases between them. The CDR3 is made up of 15 amino acids. CDR3 nucleotides: TGTGCCAGCACCACCTCCGGGGGGGCGGATGAAAAACTGTTTTTT. Translated: CASTTSGGADEKLFF.

This clonotype has at least ten counts. V usage is TRBV5-6 and J usage is TRBJ2-1; tentatively, D is TRBD1 or TRBD2 (6 bases each). This CDR3 is built from 13 residues. Germline V gives CDR1 SGHDT, CDR2 YYEEEE. Trimming removed 2 bases at V and 6 bases at J, with 9 bases between. The CDR3 bases are TGTGCCAGCAGCTTAGGGGGGTCCAATGAGCAGTTCTTC. This sequence encodes CASSLGGSNEQFF.

This clonotype has a handful of counts. The chain joins TRBV28 to TRBJ1-1; 8 bases are a match to TRBD1. Germline V gene lookup returns CDR1 MDHEN and CDR2 SYDVKM. V was clipped by 3 bases and J by 0 bases; unmatched bases: 0. This CDR3 has 14 amino acids. CDR3 DNA sequence: TGTGCCAGCAGTTTGACAGGGGTGAACACTGAAGCTTTCTTT. It yields the protein CASSLTGVNTEAFF.

The chain employs TRBV7-2 and TRBJ2-3; 9 positions agree with TRBD2. Trimming removed 2 bases from V and 3 bases from J; junction bases left unmatched: 3. The CDR3 is 15 residues long. CDR1 is SGHTA, CDR2 FQGNSA, per germline. In nucleotides, the CDR3 is TGTGCCAGCAGCTTATTAGCGGGGGTTACAGATACGCAGTATTTT. This gives the protein CASSLLAGVTDTQYF.

A few counts support this clonotype. V and J are TRBV6-6 and TRBJ1-1; TRBD1 matches 12 bases. The germline V gene has CDR1 MNHNY and CDR2 SVGAGI (reference sequence). This CDR3 has 18 residues. V shed 2 bases and J 3 bases; nucleotides not matched to a gene: 10. The CDR3 reads CASSYDDRDRGHDTEAFF. As DNA, the CDR3 is TGTGCCAGCAGTTACGACGACCGGGACAGGGGGCATGACACTGAAGCTTTCTTT.

This clonotype was found a few times. The genes are TRBV5-6 and TRBJ1-3; D call uncertain. In germline, CDR1 is SGHDT, CDR2 YYEEEE. The CDR3 is 14 residues long. V lost 6 bases and J lost 0, with 10 bases in between. DNA of the CDR3: TGTGCCAGCATCAAGCTGGCCTCTGGAAACACCATATATTTT. Translating gives CASIKLASGNTIYF.

This clonotype was found a few times. The chain employs TRBV6-5 and TRBJ1-5; D gene unclear. CDR1 MNHEY and CDR2 SVGAGI come from the germline V gene. Trimming shortened V by 6 bases and J by 1 base, and 7 bases separated the two germline ends. The CDR3 has 13 residues. DNA of the CDR3: TGTGCCAGCAGACCACGGAGCAATCAGCCCCAGCATTTT. Translating gives CASRPRSNQPQHF.

V is TRBV7-9 and J is TRBJ1-5; a possible D gene is TRBD1 (5 bases). The CDR3 covers 15 residues. Trimming cost V 4 bases and J 2 bases, with 12 bases left between them. CDR1 and CDR2 (germline): SEHNR, FQNEAQ (reference sequence). The DNA of the CDR3 is TGTGCCAGCAGCTCAGACAGTGGCGGCAATCAGCCCCAGCATTTT. Its translation is CASSSDSGGNQPQHF.

This clonotype has at least ten counts. The rearrangement uses TRBV4-3 and TRBJ2-3; maybe TRBD2 (5 bases). The CDR3 sequence is 15 residues long. V was clipped by 0 bases and J by 1 base, with 8 bases between them. Germline assignment: CDR1 LGHNA and CDR2 YSLEER. The DNA of the CDR3 is TGCGCCAGCAGCCAAGAGGAGAGGGGCACAGATACGCAGTATTTT. Translated: CASSQEERGTDTQYF.

The J gene is TRBJ1-2, the V gene TRBV29-1, with D unresolved. V lost 7 bases to trimming and J lost 8 bases, with 14 bases between them. CDR1 is SQVTM and CDR2 is ANQGSEA in the germline V gene. The CDR3 length is 11 residues. In DNA, the CDR3 is TGCAGCGCAATCGGACCGGTCGGCTACACCTTC. Translation gives CSAIGPVGYTF.

This clonotype was found once. V and J are TRBV14 and TRBJ1-3; D is ambiguous. This CDR3 contains 12 residues. V was trimmed by 4 bases and J by 9 bases, leaving 10 bases between them. Germline CDR1 reads SGHDN; CDR2 reads FVKESK. CDR3 residues: CASSPEWGTIYF. The CDR3 coding sequence is TGTGCCAGCAGCCCGGAGTGGGGCACCATATATTTT.

This clonotype was found a few times. The chain carries TRBV7-2 and TRBJ1-1; D perhaps matches TRBD1 (5 bases). This CDR3 region has 16 residues. Germline CDR1 reads SGHTA; CDR2 reads FQGNSA. Trimming left V 2 bases short and J 0 bases short, with 13 bases between. CDR3 region: CASSLRATVMNTEAFF. The CDR3 region has the DNA TGTGCCAGCAGCTTACGAGCGACAGTCATGAACACTGAAGCTTTCTTT.

As concerns this clonotype: A read error may account for a junction end that differs from germline. The V gene is TRBV4-1, the J gene TRBJ2-5, with D perhaps given as TRBD1 or TRBD2 (5 bases each). The CDR3 consists of 15 residues. Germline CDR1 MGHRA, CDR2 YSYEKL. The CDR3 is CTSSQDGTRQETQYF. The CDR3 DNA reads TGCACCAGCAGCCAAGACGGGACCCGACAAGAGACCCAGTACTTC.

This clonotype came up a few times. The CDR3 protein is CAISRRYF. The CDR3 nucleotides read TGTGCCATCAGTAGACGTTACTTC. The chain is built from TRBV10-3 and TRBJ2-7; D call uncertain. The CDR3 is 8 amino acids. With 5 bases removed from V and 13 bases from J, the gap between germline ends came to 6 bases. Germline loops: CDR1 ENHRY, CDR2 SYGVKD.

This clonotype was seen only a few times. This chain links TRBV4-1 with TRBJ1-1, with TRBD1 as a possible D gene (6 bases). The CDR3 length is 15 residues. CDR1 MGHRA and CDR2 YSYEKL come from the germline V gene. Trimming shortened V by 3 bases and J by 2 bases, and 13 bases separated the two germline ends. CDR3: CASSHPSQGNTEAFF. CDR3 DNA sequence: TGCGCCAGCAGCCACCCCTCACAGGGAAACACTGAAGCTTTCTTT.

This clonotype was detected ten times or more. The chain joins TRBV20-1 to TRBJ1-1; TRBD1 might be the D (6 bases). Looked up from germline, CDR1 is DFQATT and CDR2 is SNEGSKA (reference sequence). With 5 bases removed from V and 2 bases from J, the gap between germline ends came to 9 bases. There are 12 residues in the CDR3. The CDR3 loop is CSAQQGNTEAFF. The CDR3 DNA is TGCAGTGCTCAACAGGGTAACACTGAAGCTTTCTTT.

This clonotype appeared a few times. V is TRBV6-6 and J is TRBJ1-1; D not certain. Germline-derived CDR1 and CDR2 are MNHNY and SVGAGI (reference sequence). V lost 0 bases and J 4 bases, leaving 6 bases between the germline ends. The CDR3 spans 13 residues. The CDR3 here is CASSYSGSTEAFF. In DNA, the CDR3 is TGTGCCAGCAGTTACTCCGGGAGCACTGAAGCTTTCTTT.